What follows are 16 T cell receptor beta chains derived from one specimen sequenced in a study of post-analysis software for immune sequencing data. Unique molecular identifiers tagged the TCR beta cDNA libraries. Each CDR3 protein is one row after TCRdb ran MiXCR on the PCR reads. Of almost 700,000 distinct CDR3 sequences listed, roughly three fifths are singletons. Antigens for these TCRs are unknown. Study-wide results and limits: A few TRBV segments occurring more often in patients than controls included TRBV5-6, TRBV5-1 and TRBV20-1.

Sequencing used blood. These receptors were collected from a girl aged 2-9 years with multiple sclerosis.

The genes are TRBV20-1 and TRBJ1-1, with a tentative D call TRBD1 (5 bases). The CDR3 covers 16 residues. From germline, CDR1 is DFQATT and CDR2 SNEGSKA (reference sequence). V was shortened by 6 bases and J by 0 bases, with 20 bases between the two germline ends. This CDR3 is CSARGWRTNMNTEAFF. CDR3 bases: TGCAGTGCGAGGGGTTGGCGGACAAATATGAACACTGAAGCTTTCTTT.

The rearrangement links TRBV20-1 to TRBJ2-3, with TRBD2 identical over 12 bases. This CDR3 region has 17 residues. Germline assignment: CDR1 DFQATT and CDR2 SNEGSKA (reference sequence). J lost 0 bases, V lost 2 bases, and 6 bases had no gene match. DNA for the CDR3: TGCAGTGCTAGAATCCTAGCGGGAGGGCCAAGCACAGATACGCAGTATTTT. Translation gives CSARILAGGPSTDTQYF.

This clonotype turned up a few times. V is TRBV7-2 and J is TRBJ2-7; 8 nucleotides agree with TRBD2. Germline V gene lookup returns CDR1 SGHTA and CDR2 FQGNSA. With 5 bases clipped from V and 0 bases from J, the junction kept 6 bases outside the gene matches. The CDR3 spans 15 residues. In nucleotides, the CDR3 is TGTGCCAGCAGCCTTACTAGCGGCTTCTCCTACGAGCAGTACTTC. Translating it yields CASSLTSGFSYEQYF.

The chain uses TRBV12-3 or TRBV12-4 and TRBJ2-7; D perhaps matches TRBD2 (6 bases). CDR3 size: 16 residues. V was cut by 0 bases and J by 2 bases, with 14 bases left in between. As DNA, the CDR3 is TGTGCCAGCAGTTTAGCTTTGGCTAGCGACCCCTACGAGCAGTACTTC. Translated: CASSLALASDPYEQYF.

The chain uses TRBV5-1 and TRBJ2-1; 9 bases are a match to TRBD1. Looked up from germline, CDR1 is SGHRS and CDR2 is YFSETQ. Trimming cost V 3 bases and J 7 bases; bases outside gene matches: 8. This CDR3 has 15 residues. The CDR3: CASSWGQGFGNEQFF. The CDR3 DNA reads as TGCGCCAGCAGCTGGGGACAGGGTTTTGGGAATGAGCAGTTCTTC.

In this sample, this clonotype turned up a few times. This rearrangement joins TRBV7-9 to TRBJ2-7, with 8 nucleotides matching TRBD2. V was clipped by 1 base and J by 3 bases; unmatched bases: 5. The CDR3 sequence is 15 residues long. Germline V gives CDR1 SEHNR, CDR2 FQNEAQ (reference sequence). CDR3: CASSLGISGNYEQYF. The CDR3 region has the DNA TGTGCCAGCAGCTTAGGGATTAGCGGGAACTACGAGCAGTACTTC.

This clonotype appeared a few times. CDR3 bases: TGTGCCAGCACCGAGAGTTCAGATACGCAGTATTTT. Its translation is CASTESSDTQYF. The V gene is TRBV25-1, the J gene TRBJ2-3; D uncertain. The CDR3 runs 12 residues. V lost 7 bases, J lost 4 bases, and 9 bases lay in between. The germline V gene encodes CDR1 MGHDK and CDR2 SYGVNS.

The rearrangement joins TRBV5-5 to TRBJ1-6; D possibly corresponds to TRBD1 (6 bases). Germline V lookup: CDR1 SGHKS, CDR2 YYEKEE (reference sequence). There are 15 residues in the CDR3. The V end lost 2 bases, the J end lost 7 bases, and 13 bases lay between the germline ends. CDR3 coding DNA: TGTGCCAGCAGCTTTCCAGGACAGCAGAATTCACCCCTCCACTTT. Protein: CASSFPGQQNSPLHF.

J is TRBJ1-1 and V is TRBV29-1; D is possibly TRBD1 (5 bases). The CDR3 contains 16 residues. Germline assignment: CDR1 SQVTM and CDR2 ANQGSEA. Trimming removed 5 bases at V and 0 bases at J, with 19 bases between. The CDR3: CSVPRRQTGMNTEAFF. The CDR3 DNA reads TGCAGCGTTCCCCGGCGACAAACAGGCATGAACACTGAAGCTTTCTTT.

This clonotype was counted between two and nine times. The genes are TRBV29-1 and TRBJ2-1, with TRBD2 matching over 7 bases. CDR1 is SQVTM, CDR2 ANQGSEA, per germline. Losses at the gene ends were 3 bases for V and 5 bases for J; bases not matched to a gene: 10. The CDR3 consists of 15 residues. In DNA, the CDR3 is TGCAGCGTTGACGCCTACGAGCGGGGAAACAATGAGCAGTTCTTC. Amino acid sequence: CSVDAYERGNNEQFF.

Worth noting for this clonotype: The DNA is omitted, as the CDR3 cannot be located on it reliably, and the CDR3 follows TCRdb's listing. The rearrangement uses TRBV10-2 and TRBJ2-3; the D call TRBD1 from the table was never checked on the DNA. Germline CDR1 reads WSHSY; CDR2 reads SAAADI. Ends included, the CDR3 has 14 residues. The CDR3 loop is CASSSSGLTDTQYF.

J is TRBJ2-1 and V is TRBV27; D uncertain. The CDR3 has 16 residues. V was cut by 6 bases and J by 1 base, with 16 bases left in between. Germline V gives CDR1 MNHEY, CDR2 SMNVEV (reference sequence). The CDR3, as DNA: TGTGCCAGCAGCCGCCCCGGTATAAATTCCTACAATGAGCAGTTCTTC. This encodes CASSRPGINSYNEQFF.

This clonotype occurred a few times. The chain joins TRBV12-3 or TRBV12-4 to TRBJ2-3; D unclear. The CDR3 length is 14 residues. The ends were cut back, 6 bases at V and 0 bases at J, with 10 bases in the middle. The CDR3 loop is CASSNILSTDTQYF. In DNA, the CDR3 is TGTGCCAGCAGCAACATCCTGAGCACAGATACGCAGTATTTT.

This clonotype was seen a handful of times. The rearrangement links TRBV6-6 to TRBJ2-1; 12 bases fit TRBD1. After removal of 4 bases from V and 9 bases from J, the junction contained 4 bases not matched to a gene. From germline, CDR1 is MNHNY and CDR2 SVGAGI (reference sequence). The CDR3 length is 14 residues. The CDR3 nucleotides are TGTGCCAGCAGTTCCGGGACAGGGGGCCTTGAGCAGTTCTTC. Translation gives CASSSGTGGLEQFF.

This clonotype appeared a few times. V gene TRBV5-1 combines with J gene TRBJ2-1, with TRBD1 matching 7 bases. The germline V gene encodes CDR1 SGHRS and CDR2 YFSETQ. Losses at the gene ends were 5 bases for V and 0 bases for J; bases not matched to a gene: 5. The CDR3 runs 15 residues. CDR3: CASRQTGYSYNEQFF. The CDR3 coding sequence is TGCGCCAGCAGACAGACAGGGTACTCCTACAATGAGCAGTTCTTC.

This clonotype was counted a few times. This chain connects TRBV5-1 to TRBJ2-5; 9 bases align to TRBD2. The V gene end was trimmed by 7 bases and the J gene end by 3 bases; junction bases not matched to a gene: 10. The germline CDR1 and CDR2 sequences are SGHRS and YFSETQ. This CDR3 spans 15 amino acids. The CDR3 DNA follows: TGCGCCAGCGCCCTAGGGGTAGCGGGGGAAGAGACCCAGTACTTC. Protein product: CASALGVAGEETQYF.